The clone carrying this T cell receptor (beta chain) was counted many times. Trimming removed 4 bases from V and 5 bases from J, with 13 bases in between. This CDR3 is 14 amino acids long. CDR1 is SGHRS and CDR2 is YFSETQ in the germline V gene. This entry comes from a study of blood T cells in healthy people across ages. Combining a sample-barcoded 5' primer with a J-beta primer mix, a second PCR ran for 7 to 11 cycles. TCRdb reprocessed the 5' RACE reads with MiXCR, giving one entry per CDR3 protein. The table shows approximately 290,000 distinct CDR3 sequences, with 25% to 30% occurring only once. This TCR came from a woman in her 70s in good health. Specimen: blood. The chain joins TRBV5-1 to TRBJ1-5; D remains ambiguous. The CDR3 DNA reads TGCGCCAGCAGCAACCCAGGTGGTCATCAGCCCCAGCATTTT. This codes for CASSNPGGHQPQHF.